These T cell receptor beta chains were read from a single sample in a study of blood T cell repertoires in COVID-19. Sequencing used immunoSEQ multiplex PCR; TCRdb keeps in-frame clones, though not all of them. The sample has fewer than 350,000 clones; roughly 86% are singletons. The sample taken for sequencing was peripheral blood. The receptors originated from a man aged 18 to 30 with active or convalescent COVID-19. Each CDR3 is given with its conserved first and last residue. A D gene is named only where the DNA matches it firmly. A row's size may be missing; if present it is once, few, many or a size class.

V gene,clone size,J gene,D gene,CDR3 protein,CDR3 DNA
TRBV14,once,TRBJ2-4,NA,CASSQEFGRADIQYF,TGTGCCAGCAGCCAAGAGTTTGGCAGGGCGGACATTCAGTACTTC
TRBV12-3/TRBV12-4,NA,TRBJ1-5,NA,CATSLGDGQPQHF,TGTGCCACCTCGTTGGGAGACGGTCAGCCCCAGCATTTT
TRBV4-1,NA,TRBJ1-2,TRBD1,CASSQGLQGDYGYTF,TGCGCCAGCAGCCAGGGCTTACAGGGGGACTATGGCTACACCTTC
TRBV2,NA,TRBJ1-3,NA,CASSESRAGNTIYF,TGTGCCAGCAGTGAGTCCAGGGCTGGAAACACCATATATTTT
TRBV27,NA,TRBJ1-4,NA,CASSPSGGANEKLFF,TGTGCCAGCAGTCCGTCGGGGGGAGCTAATGAAAAACTGTTTTTT
TRBV18,NA,TRBJ1-2,TRBD1,CASSPPATDRASGYTF,TGTGCCAGCTCACCACCGGCCACGGACAGGGCATCGGGCTACACCTTC
TRBV11-3,NA,TRBJ2-7,NA,CASSLTSTSYEQYF,TGTGCCAGCAGCTTGACAAGCACCTCCTACGAGCAGTACTTC
TRBV18,once,TRBJ2-2,TRBD2,CASSPPGRAGANTGELFF,TGTGCCAGCTCACCACCGGGGCGAGCGGGGGCGAACACCGGGGAGCTGTTTTTT
TRBV19,NA,TRBJ2-1,NA,CASSMTGLLYNEQFF,TGTGCCAGTAGTATGACTGGCCTCCTCTACAATGAGCAGTTCTTC
TRBV7-6,NA,TRBJ2-2,NA,CASSLATARTGELFF,TGTGCCAGCAGCTTAGCAACGGCTAGAACCGGGGAGCTGTTTTTT
TRBV9,NA,TRBJ2-6,NA,CASSVMSGVGANVLTF,TGTGCCAGCAGTGTAATGTCGGGGGTAGGGGCCAACGTCCTGACTTTC
TRBV7-9,NA,TRBJ1-4,NA,CASSRGTDEKLFF,TGTGCCAGCAGCCGGGGGACGGATGAAAAACTGTTTTTT
TRBV2,NA,TRBJ1-2,TRBD1,CASRDRGNYGYTF,TGTGCCAGCAGGGACAGGGGTAACTATGGCTACACCTTC
TRBV7-3,NA,TRBJ2-3,NA,CASSPSLRGNTDTQYF,TGTGCCAGCAGCCCTTCCCTTAGGGGGAACACAGATACGCAGTATTTT
TRBV3-1/TRBV3-2,few,TRBJ1-6,NA,CASSDGGGGSPLHF,TGTGCCAGCAGCGACGGCGGGGGAGGATCACCCCTCCACTTT
TRBV6-5,once,TRBJ2-3,NA,CASSYSTSGMAQYF,TGTGCCAGCAGTTACTCGACCTCAGGGATGGCGCAGTATTTT
TRBV6-2/TRBV6-3,NA,TRBJ1-2,NA,CASSREPPGQSIYGYTF,TGTGCCAGCAGCCGCGAACCTCCCGGACAGAGCATCTATGGCTACACCTTC
TRBV11-2,NA,TRBJ2-1,TRBD2,CASSLKSAGGYNEQFF,TGTGCCAGCAGCTTAAAGTCCGCGGGGGGTTACAATGAGCAGTTCTTC
TRBV11-2,NA,TRBJ1-1,TRBD1,CASSLVGTGSYNTEAFF,TGTGCCAGCAGCTTAGTTGGGACAGGGTCGTATAACACTGAAGCTTTCTTT
TRBV9,NA,TRBJ2-5,NA,CASSGGGHLQETQYF,TGTGCCAGCAGCGGGGGGGGACACCTTCAAGAGACCCAGTACTTC
TRBV5-1,once,TRBJ2-1,TRBD1,CASSRTGGHEQFF,TGCGCCAGCAGCCGAACAGGGGGCCATGAGCAGTTCTTC
TRBV29-1,NA,TRBJ2-7,TRBD2,CSVELAGQPSTGYEQYF,TGCAGCGTTGAACTAGCGGGCCAGCCGAGCACAGGGTACGAGCAGTACTTC
TRBV19,NA,TRBJ1-1,NA,CASRQGPEAFF,TGTGCCAGTAGACAGGGCCCTGAAGCTTTCTTT
TRBV3-1/TRBV3-2,NA,TRBJ1-1,NA,CASSHVRGGTEAFF,TGTGCCAGCAGCCACGTACGGGGGGGCACTGAAGCTTTCTTT
TRBV10-3,once,TRBJ2-2,TRBD2,CAISELTSGGPRTGELFF,TGTGCCATCAGTGAGTTAACTAGCGGGGGGCCTAGAACCGGGGAGCTGTTTTTT
TRBV27,NA,TRBJ2-7,TRBD1,CASSHRGFSYEQYF,TGTGCCAGCAGTCACAGGGGGTTCTCCTACGAGCAGTACTTC
TRBV11-2,NA,TRBJ1-4,TRBD1,CASSLGTTGQGREKLFF,TGTGCCAGCAGCTTAGGTACAACGGGACAGGGACGTGAAAAACTGTTTTTT
TRBV7-9,NA,TRBJ1-5,NA,CASSSTGSNQPQHF,TGTGCCAGCAGCTCGACAGGTAGCAATCAGCCCCAGCATTTT
TRBV5-8,once,TRBJ1-2,NA,CASSLVADPNGYTF,TGTGCCAGCAGCTTGGTAGCAGACCCGAACGGCTACACCTTC
TRBV9,NA,TRBJ1-1,TRBD1,CASSGGQGQTEAFF,TGTGCCAGCAGCGGAGGACAGGGTCAGACTGAAGCTTTCTTT
TRBV11-2,NA,TRBJ1-3,TRBD1,CASSLDRQGVNTIYF,TGTGCCAGCAGCTTAGATCGACAGGGGGTAAACACCATATATTTT